The subject of this entry is one T cell receptor (beta chain). Its cognate antigen is unknown. The time point was: persistent/refractory GD, antithyroid drugs over 5 years with positive TRAb. The authors made the TCR library using RNA they extracted from PBMCs. The patients were enrolled through endocrinology in Xi'an, China. This entry is derived from a study of regulatory T cells in long-lasting Graves disease. Study in general: Over 5 years of antithyroid drugs with positive TSH receptor antibodies was taken to mean persistent Graves' disease.

To make TCR beta libraries, researchers used iRepertoire HTBI primers and Arm-PCR of CDR3 regions. TCRdb re-called the multiplex PCR reads through MiXCR, storing one row per CDR3 protein. The table includes 400,000 to 600,000 distinct CDR3 sequences, 20% to 25% detected once. Germline CDR1 reads DFQATT; CDR2 reads SNEGSKA (reference sequence). The CDR3 is 12 residues long. With 5 bases clipped from V and 9 bases from J, the junction kept 5 bases outside the gene matches. General observations from the study: Persistent Graves' patients showed a TCR diversity that was lower than that of newly diagnosed ones. Whereas 900 to 1,000 public clonotypes were shared by new patients, persistent patients shared more, at roughly 2,500.

This clonotype originated in a female donor with Graves disease. The sequences come from peripheral blood mononuclear cells (PBMCs), collected when the disease was refractory, from a patient treated with antithyroid drugs. The chain is built from TRBV20-1 and TRBJ2-1; 9 bases line up with TRBD2. The CDR3 DNA reads as TGCAGTGCTCCGGCGGGGGGGCTTGAGCAGTTCTTC. Its translation: CSAPAGGLEQFF.